These 27 T cell receptor beta chains share one sample of origin, sequenced in a study of T-cell reconstitution after alpha-beta-depleted transplantation in children. Library preparation (for TCRbeta) was performed with unique molecular identifiers. One entry per CDR3 protein results from TCRdb running MiXCR on the PCR reads. The table includes approximately 110,000 distinct CDR3 sequences, roughly 24% detected once. Sequencing was performed on PBMCs, mostly from graft donor cells, taken 180 days after TCRalphabeta/CD19-depleted stem cell transplant. These receptor sequences come from a male patient aged 2 to 9 who had a stem cell transplant for chronic granulomatous disease, so the T cells may come from the graft donor.

This clonotype has at least ten counts. This rearrangement joins TRBV29-1 to TRBJ2-7, with D tentatively TRBD1 or TRBD2 (7 bases each). CDR3 length equals 13 residues. Germline CDR1 SQVTM, CDR2 ANQGSEA. V dropped 6 bases and J dropped 3 bases, with 15 bases sitting between them. The DNA of the CDR3 is TGCAGCGTCGGAGACAGGGAGGGCTACGAGCAGTACTTC. Its protein is CSVGDREGYEQYF.

The table lists this clonotype with many counts. The chain links TRBV24-1 to TRBJ2-2, with 7 bases matching TRBD1. The CDR3 sequence is 16 residues long. J was trimmed by 4 bases and V by 3 bases; bases with no gene match: 7. The germline gives CDR1 KGHDR, CDR2 SFDVKD. The CDR3 loop reads CATSDPGTALTGELFF. CDR3 nucleotide sequence: TGTGCCACCAGTGATCCCGGGACAGCCCTCACCGGGGAGCTGTTTTTT.

This clonotype was counted at least ten times. The chain has TRBV5-1 and TRBJ2-3; D is unresolved. Germline CDR1 is SGHRS and CDR2 is YFSETQ. This CDR3 contains 14 residues. V was shortened by 0 bases and J by 2 bases, with 7 bases between the two germline ends. CDR3 in amino acids: CASSLVPYTDTQYF. Written as DNA, the CDR3 is TGCGCCAGCAGCTTGGTTCCATACACAGATACGCAGTATTTT.

The chain recombines TRBV5-8 with TRBJ1-4; weak D call: TRBD1 (6 bases). In germline, CDR1 is SGHTS, CDR2 YDEGEE. V was trimmed by 1 base and J by 5 bases, leaving 12 bases between them. The CDR3 runs 15 residues. CDR3 sequence: CASSLIGQGNEKLFF. The CDR3 DNA reads TGTGCCAGCAGCTTGATAGGCCAGGGGAATGAAAAACTGTTTTTT.

With regard to this clonotype: This may be a read error: a much more frequent sequence differs by one nucleotide. V gene TRBV6-1 combines with J gene TRBJ2-1; D remains ambiguous. CDR1 MNHNS and CDR2 SASEGT come from the germline V gene. The CDR3 runs to 13 residues. CDR3 in amino acids: CASSPQPYNAQFF. The CDR3 DNA is TGTGCCAGCAGTCCTCAGCCTTACAATGCGCAGTTCTTC.

This clonotype came up many times. V usage is TRBV18 and J usage is TRBJ2-1; perhaps TRBD2 as D (6 bases). This CDR3 has 12 amino acids. Per the germline V gene, CDR1 is KGHSH and CDR2 is LQKENI. Trimming took off 6 bases at V and 10 bases at J, with 13 bases between the two ends. The CDR3 spells CASSMSGDEQFF. CDR3 nucleotides: TGTGCCAGCTCGATGTCGGGGGACGAGCAGTTCTTC.

The genes are TRBV20-1 and TRBJ2-1; D may be TRBD2 (7 bases). The germline V gene has CDR1 DFQATT and CDR2 SNEGSKA (reference sequence). CDR3 length equals 15 residues. Trimming removed 2 bases at V and 1 base at J, with 12 bases between. CDR3 sequence reads: CSARNREGSYNEQFF. As DNA, the CDR3 is TGCAGTGCTAGAAACAGGGAGGGGTCCTACAATGAGCAGTTCTTC.

There are a few counts of this clonotype. This chain uses TRBV5-1 with TRBJ2-2, with D possibly being TRBD2 (6 bases). This CDR3 is 15 amino acids long. V was shortened by 3 bases and J by 1 base, with 10 bases between the two germline ends. CDR1 SGHRS and CDR2 YFSETQ come from the germline V gene. The CDR3 nucleotides read TGCGCCAGCAGCTCGGGTAGCGGGAACACCGGGGAGCTGTTTTTT. Translating gives CASSSGSGNTGELFF.

This clonotype was counted at least ten times. The chain links TRBV29-1 to TRBJ2-5; D may be TRBD2 (5 bases). CDR3 size: 12 residues. The germline V gene encodes CDR1 SQVTM and CDR2 ANQGSEA. Trimming took 3 bases from V and 5 from J, leaving 10 bases between them. This CDR3 is CSVEASLETQYF. The CDR3 bases are TGCAGCGTTGAGGCTAGCTTGGAGACCCAGTACTTC.

This clonotype occurred many times. This rearrangement joins TRBV12-3 or TRBV12-4 to TRBJ2-2; perhaps TRBD1 as D (5 bases). The CDR3 totals 17 residues. Trimming left V 3 bases short and J 0 bases short, with 14 bases between. The CDR3 reads CASSLVSRAPNTGELFF. The CDR3 coding sequence is TGTGCCAGCAGTTTGGTATCCAGGGCCCCGAACACCGGGGAGCTGTTTTTT.

This clonotype was seen repeatedly, ten times or more. The chain employs TRBV5-6 and TRBJ2-1; 14 nucleotides line up with TRBD2. CDR3 length: 16 residues. The germline gives CDR1 SGHDT, CDR2 YYEEEE. After removal of 3 bases from V and 2 bases from J, the junction contained 1 base not matched to a gene. CDR3 coding DNA: TGTGCCAGCAGCTGGACTAGCGGGGGGACCTACAATGAGCAGTTCTTC. This encodes CASSWTSGGTYNEQFF.

The genes are TRBV7-2 and TRBJ1-2; D call uncertain. The germline V gene encodes CDR1 SGHTA and CDR2 FQGNSA. Trimming took off 4 bases at V and 7 bases at J, with 13 bases between the two ends. The CDR3 sequence is 13 residues long. This chain's CDR3 is CASSSKLTSGYTF. As DNA, the CDR3 is TGTGCCAGCAGCTCGAAGTTGACTAGTGGCTACACCTTC.

This chain connects TRBV6-8 to TRBJ2-7, with D possibly TRBD2 on 6 matching bases. Germline V gene sequence: CDR1 MNHGY, CDR2 SAAAGT. The V gene lost 2 bases and the J gene lost 5 bases, with 13 bases spanning the gap. The CDR3 has 14 amino acids. Here the CDR3 DNA reads TGTGCCAGCAGTTACCCAGGGAGGAGGAACGAGCAGTACTTC. Its translation is CASSYPGRRNEQYF.

The table lists this clonotype with many counts. This chain links TRBV20-1 with TRBJ1-3; perhaps TRBD1 as D (6 bases). This CDR3 is 14 amino acids long. The V gene's germline CDR1 is DFQATT and CDR2 SNEGSKA (reference sequence). V was shortened by 6 bases and J by 0 bases, with 12 bases between the two germline ends. The CDR3 sequence is CSAATGSSGNTIYF. DNA for the CDR3: TGCAGTGCGGCTACAGGGTCCTCTGGAAACACCATATATTTT.

This clonotype was detected only a few times. CDR3 coding DNA: TGCGCCAGCAGCTTCGGACTAGCGGGCCCAAGCACAGATACGCAGTATTTT. This sequence encodes CASSFGLAGPSTDTQYF. The J gene is TRBJ2-3, the V gene TRBV5-1; TRBD2 matches 11 bases. V was pared by 2 bases and J by 0 bases, with 5 bases of the junction left unmatched. The V gene's germline CDR1 is SGHRS and CDR2 YFSETQ. The CDR3 contains 17 residues.

The CDR3 here is CASSGQGTSGELFF. In DNA form, the CDR3 reads TGTGCCAGCAGCGGACAGGGGACGAGCGGGGAGCTGTTTTTT. The chain carries TRBV12-3 or TRBV12-4 and TRBJ2-2; 9 nucleotides agree with TRBD1. This CDR3 is 14 amino acids long. J was trimmed by 7 bases and V by 6 bases; bases with no gene match: 6.

The chain couples TRBV5-1 to TRBJ1-1; possibly TRBD1 for D (5 bases). Trimming took off 2 bases at V and 0 bases at J, with 11 bases between the two ends. The CDR3 has 15 residues. CDR1 and CDR2 (germline): SGHRS, YFSETQ. The CDR3 here is CASSFQGRVNTEAFF. CDR3 nucleotide sequence: TGCGCCAGCAGCTTCCAGGGTCGGGTGAACACTGAAGCTTTCTTT.

V gene TRBV24-1 combines with J gene TRBJ2-5; 8 positions agree with TRBD1. This CDR3 region has 15 residues. The germline V gene encodes CDR1 KGHDR and CDR2 SFDVKD. After removal of 3 bases from V and 0 bases from J, the junction contained 2 bases not matched to a gene. The CDR3 is CATSDRDRYQETQYF. CDR3 coding DNA: TGTGCCACCAGTGATCGGGACAGGTACCAAGAGACCCAGTACTTC.

V and J are TRBV7-7 and TRBJ2-7; 8 bases agree with TRBD2. Germline CDR1 is SSHAT and CDR2 is FNYEAQ (reference sequence). The CDR3 loop spans 14 amino acids. Losses at the gene ends were 11 bases for V and 4 bases for J; bases not matched to a gene: 13. The CDR3 is CAWGGRFIWYEQYF. For the CDR3, the DNA is TGTGCCTGGGGCGGGAGGTTTATCTGGTACGAGCAGTACTTC.

This clonotype was counted many times. CDR3 coding DNA: TGCAGCGTTACTCAGGGGGCCACCTACGAGCAGTACTTC. This translates into CSVTQGATYEQYF. The chain is built from TRBV29-1 and TRBJ2-7; 8 nucleotides line up with TRBD1. Unmatched junction bases numbered 5, after V lost 5 bases and J lost 2 bases. The CDR3 is 13 residues long. Germline V CDR1 and CDR2: SQVTM, ANQGSEA.

This clonotype was seen at least ten times. This rearrangement joins TRBV3-1 to TRBJ2-5; D is ambiguous. This CDR3 is built from 13 residues. Germline CDR1 and CDR2: LGHDT and YNNKEL (reference sequence). V lost 2 bases and J 5 bases, leaving 9 bases between the germline ends. CDR3 protein: CASSQPSIETQYF. The CDR3 DNA is TGTGCCAGCAGCCAACCTAGTATTGAGACCCAGTACTTC.

Only a few counts were recorded for this clonotype. This rearrangement joins TRBV5-5 to TRBJ2-7; possibly TRBD1 for D (6 bases). This CDR3 is built from 15 residues. Between the trimmed V and J ends, which lost 5 bases and 2 bases, there was a span of 17 bases. The germline gives CDR1 SGHKS, CDR2 YYEKEE (reference sequence). CDR3 in DNA: TGTGCCAGCAGTCCCAACGCAGGGGTTGCCTACGAGCAGTACTTC. It codes for CASSPNAGVAYEQYF.

The chain has TRBV20-1 and TRBJ2-3; D not certain. CDR1 and CDR2 (germline): DFQATT, SNEGSKA (reference sequence). The CDR3 contains 12 residues. The V end lost 1 base, the J end lost 5 bases, and 7 bases lay between the germline ends. The CDR3: CSARVFQDTQYF. For the CDR3, the DNA is TGCAGTGCTAGAGTATTTCAAGATACGCAGTATTTT.

This clonotype has ten or more counts. This chain uses TRBV28 with TRBJ1-5; D unclear. V was cut by 1 base and J by 10 bases, with 8 bases left in between. This CDR3 is built from 12 residues. Germline values: CDR1 MDHEN, CDR2 SYDVKM. The CDR3 sequence is CASSLFAGPQHF. For the CDR3, the DNA is TGTGCCAGCAGTTTATTCGCGGGACCCCAGCATTTT. Variable domain in full (rest from reference TRBV28 and TRBJ1-5): DVKVTQSSRYLVKRTGEKVFLECVQDMDHENMFWYRQDPGLGLRLIYFSYDVKMKEKGDIPEGYSVSREKKERFSLILESASTNQTSMYLCASSLFAGPQHFGDGTRLSIL.

This clonotype was seen many times. The chain employs TRBV29-1 and TRBJ1-1; weak D call: TRBD1 (5 bases). The germline V gene encodes CDR1 SQVTM and CDR2 ANQGSEA. V dropped 4 bases and J dropped 11 bases, with 14 bases sitting between them. CDR3 length equals 11 residues. The CDR3 bases are TGCAGCGTTGTTTTAGGGACCGCGGCTTTCTTT. Translation gives CSVVLGTAAFF.

The genes are TRBV20-1 and TRBJ1-1; maybe TRBD1 (5 bases). This CDR3 has 15 residues. V was trimmed by 2 bases and J by 0 bases, leaving 13 bases between them. Germline V CDR1 and CDR2: DFQATT, SNEGSKA (reference sequence). CDR3 region: CSARRKQGMNTEAFF. CDR3 DNA: TGCAGTGCTAGAAGGAAGCAGGGAATGAACACTGAAGCTTTCTTT.

There are many counts of this clonotype. The V call is TRBV5-1, the J call TRBJ2-1; 10 bases agree with TRBD2. V gave up 4 bases and J gave up 10 bases; unmatched junction bases: 8. The germline gives CDR1 SGHRS, CDR2 YFSETQ. The CDR3 runs 14 residues. CDR3 sequence (DNA): TGCGCCAGCAGCCCCGGGACTAGCGTGTCAGAGCAGTTCTTC. The encoded protein is CASSPGTSVSEQFF.